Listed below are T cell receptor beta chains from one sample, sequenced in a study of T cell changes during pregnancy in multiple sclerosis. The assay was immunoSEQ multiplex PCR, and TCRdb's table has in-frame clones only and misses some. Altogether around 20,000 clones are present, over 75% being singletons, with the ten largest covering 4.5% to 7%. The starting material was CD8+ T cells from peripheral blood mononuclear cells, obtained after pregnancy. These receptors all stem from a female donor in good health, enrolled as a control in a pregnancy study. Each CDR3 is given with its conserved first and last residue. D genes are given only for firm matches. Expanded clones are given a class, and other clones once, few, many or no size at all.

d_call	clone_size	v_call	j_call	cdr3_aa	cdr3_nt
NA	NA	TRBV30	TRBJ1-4	CACTYLGGNEKLFF	TGTGCCTGCACCTACTTGGGCGGGAATGAAAAACTGTTTTTT
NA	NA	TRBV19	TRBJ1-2	CASSGGGWYGYTF	TGTGCCAGTAGTGGGGGGGGTTGGTATGGCTACACCTTC
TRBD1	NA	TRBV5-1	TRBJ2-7	CASSFTGEEQYF	TGCGCCAGCAGCTTTACAGGGGAGGAGCAGTACTTC
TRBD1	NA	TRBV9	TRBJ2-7	CASSALDREAEQYF	TGTGCCAGCAGCGCGCTGGACAGGGAGGCCGAGCAGTACTTC
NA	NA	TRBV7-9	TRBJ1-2	CASSLGADINYGYTF	TGTGCCAGCAGCTTAGGGGCAGACATTAACTATGGCTACACCTTC
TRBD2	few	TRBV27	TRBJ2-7	CASSLSNSGGAYEQYF	TGTGCCAGCAGTTTATCGAATAGCGGGGGGGCCTACGAGCAGTACTTC
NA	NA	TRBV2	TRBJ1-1	CASRGVNTEAFF	TGTGCCAGCAGGGGCGTGAACACTGAAGCTTTCTTT
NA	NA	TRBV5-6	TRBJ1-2	CASRAGAGAVYGYTF	TGTGCCAGCAGGGCCGGGGCGGGGGCTGTCTATGGCTACACCTTC
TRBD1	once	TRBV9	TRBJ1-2	CASSVGDSLWGYTF	TGTGCCAGCAGCGTAGGGGACAGTCTCTGGGGCTACACCTTC
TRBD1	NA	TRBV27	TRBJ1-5	CASSLGTGSNQPQHF	TGTGCCAGCAGTTTAGGGACAGGTTCCAATCAGCCCCAGCATTTT
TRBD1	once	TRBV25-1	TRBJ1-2	CASSDWSGGDYGYTF	TGTGCCAGCAGTGACTGGTCAGGGGGCGACTATGGCTACACCTTC
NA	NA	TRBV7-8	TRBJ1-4	CASSFTDATNEKLFF	TGTGCCAGCAGCTTTACAGATGCAACTAATGAAAAACTGTTTTTT
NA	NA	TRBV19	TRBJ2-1	CASSVRLGGYNEQFF	TGTGCCAGTAGTGTTCGACTAGGAGGGTACAATGAGCAGTTCTTC
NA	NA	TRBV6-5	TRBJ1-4	CASSSHGSEKLFF	TGTGCCAGCAGTTCCCATGGTAGTGAAAAACTGTTTTTT
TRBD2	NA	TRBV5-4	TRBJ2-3	CASSQEIASGPRHTQYF	TGTGCCAGCAGCCAAGAGATCGCTAGCGGTCCTAGGCATACGCAGTATTTT
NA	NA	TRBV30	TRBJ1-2	CAWRENGYTF	TGTGCCTGGAGGGAGAATGGCTACACCTTC
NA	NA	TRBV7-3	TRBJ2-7	CASSFGGPGYEQYF	TGTGCCAGCAGCTTCGGAGGTCCAGGCTACGAGCAGTACTTC
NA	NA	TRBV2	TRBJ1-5	CASSERQLSGPQHF	TGTGCCAGCAGTGAGAGACAGTTATCTGGGCCCCAGCATTTT
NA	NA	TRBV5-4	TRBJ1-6	CASTPSLEASSYNSPLHF	TGTGCCAGCACCCCTTCCCTAGAAGCCAGCTCCTATAATTCACCCCTCCACTTT
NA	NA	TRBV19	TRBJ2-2	CASRWDLHTGELFF	TGTGCCAGTAGATGGGACTTGCACACCGGGGAGCTGTTTTTT
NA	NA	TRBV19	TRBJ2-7	CASSIDLEGYEQYF	TGTGCCAGTAGTATAGATCTAGAAGGTTACGAGCAGTACTTC
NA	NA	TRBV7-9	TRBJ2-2	CASNPTTNTGELFF	TGTGCCAGCAACCCGACTACGAACACCGGGGAGCTGTTTTTT
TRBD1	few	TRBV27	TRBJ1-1	CASSWTGNTEAFF	TGTGCCAGCAGTTGGACAGGGAACACTGAAGCTTTCTTT
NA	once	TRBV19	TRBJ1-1	CASSIDTGSPEAFF	TGTGCCAGTAGTATAGATACGGGTAGTCCTGAAGCTTTCTTT
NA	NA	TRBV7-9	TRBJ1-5	CASDDVDKPQHF	TGTGCCAGCGATGATGTCGACAAGCCCCAGCATTTT
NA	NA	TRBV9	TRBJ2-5	CASSDPGVRGQETQYF	TGTGCCAGCAGCGACCCCGGGGTGCGGGGACAAGAGACCCAGTACTTC
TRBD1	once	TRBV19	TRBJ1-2	CASSVGDRVYGYTF	TGTGCCAGTAGTGTGGGAGACAGGGTCTATGGCTACACCTTC
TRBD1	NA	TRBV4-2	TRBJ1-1	CASSLPTTGENTEAFF	TGTGCCAGCAGCCTACCAACCACAGGGGAGAACACTGAAGCTTTCTTT
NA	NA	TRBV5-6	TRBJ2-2	CASSTVGHHTGELFF	TGTGCCAGCTCGACGGTAGGACATCACACCGGGGAGCTGTTTTTT
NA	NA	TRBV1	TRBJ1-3	CTSSQVLQGASFLGNTIYF	TGCACCAGCAGCCAAGTGTTGCAGGGGGCAAGTTTCCTTGGAAACACCATATATTTT
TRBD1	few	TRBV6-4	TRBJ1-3	CASSEGQGAGNTIYF	TGTGCCAGCAGTGAGGGACAGGGGGCTGGAAACACCATATATTTT
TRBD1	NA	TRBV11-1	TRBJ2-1	CASSLAGTALYNEQFF	TGTGCCAGCAGCTTAGCCGGGACAGCGCTTTACAATGAGCAGTTCTTC
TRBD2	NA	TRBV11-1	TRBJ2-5	CASSFSAGGKETQYF	TGTGCCAGCAGCTTTAGTGCGGGGGGCAAAGAGACCCAGTACTTC
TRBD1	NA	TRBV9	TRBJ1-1	CASSVGGTGGMNTEAFF	TGTGCCAGCAGCGTAGGAGGGACAGGGGGAATGAACACTGAAGCTTTCTTT
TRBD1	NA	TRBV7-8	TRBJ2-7	CASSDRGSYEQYF	TGTGCCAGCTCGGACAGGGGCTCCTACGAGCAGTACTTC
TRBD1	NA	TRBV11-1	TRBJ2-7	CASKTTGAYEQYF	TGTGCCAGCAAAACGACAGGGGCCTACGAGCAGTACTTC
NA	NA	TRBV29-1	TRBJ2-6	CSVVTVAGANVLTF	TGCAGCGTCGTCACGGTCGCTGGGGCCAACGTCCTGACTTTC
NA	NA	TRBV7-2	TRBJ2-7	CASSFWKGNEQYF	TGTGCCAGCAGCTTTTGGAAGGGGAACGAGCAGTACTTC
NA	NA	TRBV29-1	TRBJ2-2	CSVESHGNTGELFF	TGCAGCGTTGAATCCCACGGGAACACCGGGGAGCTGTTTTTT
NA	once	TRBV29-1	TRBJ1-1	CSVVVSASIMNTEAFF	TGCAGCGTTGTGGTTTCTGCTTCTATAATGAACACTGAAGCTTTCTTT
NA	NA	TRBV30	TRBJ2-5	CAWSVREGAGETQYF	TGTGCCTGGAGTGTACGGGAGGGGGCCGGAGAGACCCAGTACTTC
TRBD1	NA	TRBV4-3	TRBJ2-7	CASSSDRGYEQYF	TGCGCCAGCAGCTCGGACAGGGGATACGAGCAGTACTTC
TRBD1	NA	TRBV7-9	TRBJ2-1	CASSPGGNEQFF	TGTGCCAGCAGCCCAGGGGGCAATGAGCAGTTCTTC
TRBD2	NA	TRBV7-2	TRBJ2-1	CASSGTSGGSGEQFF	TGTGCCAGCAGCGGGACTAGCGGGGGGAGCGGGGAGCAGTTCTTC
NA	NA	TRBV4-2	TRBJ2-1	CASSLARTYYNEQFF	TGTGCCAGCAGCTTGGCCAGGACTTATTACAATGAGCAGTTCTTC
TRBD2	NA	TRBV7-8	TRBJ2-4	CASSLDPGSGGGEQNIQYF	TGTGCCAGCAGCTTAGATCCCGGTTCGGGCGGGGGGGAGCAAAACATTCAGTACTTC
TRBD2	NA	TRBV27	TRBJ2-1	CASSLSGGWNEQFF	TGTGCCAGCAGTCTGAGCGGGGGGTGGAATGAGCAGTTCTTC
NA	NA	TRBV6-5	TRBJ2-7	CASSYSREAYEQYF	TGTGCCAGCAGTTACTCGAGGGAGGCCTACGAGCAGTACTTC
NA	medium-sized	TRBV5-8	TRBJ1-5	CASSGQFNQPQHF	TGTGCCAGCAGCGGACAGTTCAATCAGCCCCAGCATTTT
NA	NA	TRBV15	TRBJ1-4	CATSRDRMAGAIGKLFF	TGTGCCACCAGCAGAGATCGGATGGCAGGGGCCATCGGAAAACTGTTTTTT
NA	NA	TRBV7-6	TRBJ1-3	CASSLGEVSGNTIYF	TGTGCCAGCAGCCTGGGGGAGGTCTCTGGAAACACCATATATTTT
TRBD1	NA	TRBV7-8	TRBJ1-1	CASSLAGQGDTEAFF	TGTGCCAGCAGCTTAGCGGGACAGGGGGACACTGAAGCTTTCTTT
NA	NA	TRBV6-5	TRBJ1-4	CASSSHGSEKLFF	TGTGCCAGCAGTTCCCACGGTAGTGAAAAACTGTTTTTT